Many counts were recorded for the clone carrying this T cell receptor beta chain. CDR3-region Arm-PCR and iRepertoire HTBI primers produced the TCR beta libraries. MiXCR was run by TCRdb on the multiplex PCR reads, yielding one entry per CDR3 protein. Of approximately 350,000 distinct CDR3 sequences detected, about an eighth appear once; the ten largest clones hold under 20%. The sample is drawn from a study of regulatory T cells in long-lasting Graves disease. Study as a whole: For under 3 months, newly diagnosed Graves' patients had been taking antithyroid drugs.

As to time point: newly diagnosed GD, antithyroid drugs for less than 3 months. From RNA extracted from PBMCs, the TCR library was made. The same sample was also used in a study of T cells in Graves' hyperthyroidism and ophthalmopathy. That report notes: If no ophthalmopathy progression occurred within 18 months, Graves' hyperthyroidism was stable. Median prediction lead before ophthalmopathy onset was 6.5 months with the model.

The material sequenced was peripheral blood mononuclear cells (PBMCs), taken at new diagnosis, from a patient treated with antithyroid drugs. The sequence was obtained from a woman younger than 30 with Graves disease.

As DNA, the CDR3 is TGTGCCAGCAGTCTGACAGGTCCGAGCTACGAGCAGTACTTC. Translation gives CASSLTGPSYEQYF. This sequence joins TRBV12-3 or TRBV12-4 and TRBJ2-7; D might be TRBD1 (6 bases). This CDR3 spans 14 amino acids. V lost 5 bases to trimming and J lost 3 bases, with 14 bases between them.